These T cell receptor beta chains were read from a single sample in a study of human T cells and chemical hapten exposure. MiXCR was run by TCRdb on the RACE reads, yielding one entry per CDR3 protein. The table includes about 360,000 distinct CDR3 sequences, around 7% detected once. This specimen consisted of whole blood, obtained in connection with sensitization to the hapten diphenylcyclopropenone (DPC). These TCRs come from a woman aged 18-29 years with alopecia areata. Some clones in this sample may be carry-over from other donors' samples. CDR3s include the opening cysteine and the closing phenylalanine or tryptophan. The D gene is left open where the match is weak. Rows give clone size only sometimes, using once, few, many, or a class for an expanded clone.

.	TRBJ1-1	.	TRBV29-1	CSVPGNAEAFF	TGCAGCGTCCCAGGTAACGCTGAAGCTTTCTTT
few	TRBJ2-3	TRBD2	TRBV7-7	CASSPATSGGPDTQYF	TGTGCTAGCAGCCCGGCGACTAGCGGGGGTCCAGATACGCAGTATTTT
.	TRBJ1-2	.	TRBV7-2	CASSLATGQAYGYTF	TGTGCCAGCAGCTTAGCGACGGGCCAGGCCTATGGCTACACCTTC
.	TRBJ1-2	.	TRBV4-3	CASSQDPTAYYGYTF	TGCGCCAGCAGCCAAGACCCGACAGCCTACTATGGCTACACCTTC
.	TRBJ2-2	.	TRBV12-2	CASHRDQNTGELFF	TGTGCAAGTCACAGGGACCAGAACACCGGGGAGCTGTTTTTT
.	TRBJ1-5	.	TRBV12-3/TRBV12-4	CASSWTVSSNQPQHF	TGTGCCAGCAGCTGGACCGTTTCCAGCAATCAGCCCCAGCATTTT
.	TRBJ1-5	.	TRBV5-1	CASSLAGDNGQPQHF	TGCGCCAGCAGCTTGGCGGGGGATAACGGTCAGCCCCAGCATTTT
.	TRBJ2-1	.	TRBV4-1	CASSQMPEGSSYNEQFF	TGCGCCAGCAGCCAGATGCCAGAGGGGAGCTCCTACAATGAGCAGTTCTTC
.	TRBJ1-2	.	TRBV7-2	CASSFSGSPNYGYTF	TGTGCCAGCAGCTTTTCTGGCAGCCCTAACTATGGCTACACCTTC
few	TRBJ1-6	.	TRBV10-3	CAISESFEENYNSPLHF	TGTGCCATCAGTGAGTCTTTTGAGGAGAACTATAATTCACCCCTCCACTTT
few	TRBJ2-1	TRBD1	TRBV5-1	CASSLMGQGIGNEQFF	TGCGCCAGCAGCTTGATGGGACAGGGAATCGGTAATGAGCAGTTCTTC
many	TRBJ2-6	.	TRBV21-1	CASSQEQGDSGANVLTF	TGTGCCAGCAGCCAAGAGCAGGGAGACTCTGGGGCCAACGTCCTGACTTTC
many	TRBJ1-2	.	TRBV7-9	CASSTVGDNYGYTF	TGTGCCAGCAGCACAGTGGGAGACAACTATGGCTACACCTTC
few	TRBJ2-1	.	TRBV24-1	CATSDPSSEQFF	TGTGCCACCAGTGACCCTAGCAGTGAGCAGTTCTTC
.	TRBJ2-3	.	TRBV6-6	CASKERNTDTQYF	TGTGCCAGCAAGGAAAGGAACACAGATACGCAGTATTTT
many	TRBJ2-5	.	TRBV13	CASSSDGSPWTQYF	TGTGCCAGCAGCTCCGATGGGTCCCCCTGGACCCAGTACTTC
few	TRBJ1-1	.	TRBV20-1	CSPGRYGNTEAFF	TGCAGTCCCGGAAGATATGGGAACACTGAAGCTTTCTTT
.	TRBJ2-3	.	TRBV2	CANSRGVSTDTQYF	TGTGCTAACTCGAGGGGGGTTAGCACAGATACGCAGTATTTT
few	TRBJ1-1	.	TRBV3-1	CASRPQGLNTEAFF	TGTGCCAGCAGACCTCAGGGGTTGAACACTGAAGCTTTCTTT
many	TRBJ1-1	.	TRBV4-1	CASRTPGDTEAFF	TGCGCCAGCAGGACTCCAGGGGACACTGAAGCTTTCTTT